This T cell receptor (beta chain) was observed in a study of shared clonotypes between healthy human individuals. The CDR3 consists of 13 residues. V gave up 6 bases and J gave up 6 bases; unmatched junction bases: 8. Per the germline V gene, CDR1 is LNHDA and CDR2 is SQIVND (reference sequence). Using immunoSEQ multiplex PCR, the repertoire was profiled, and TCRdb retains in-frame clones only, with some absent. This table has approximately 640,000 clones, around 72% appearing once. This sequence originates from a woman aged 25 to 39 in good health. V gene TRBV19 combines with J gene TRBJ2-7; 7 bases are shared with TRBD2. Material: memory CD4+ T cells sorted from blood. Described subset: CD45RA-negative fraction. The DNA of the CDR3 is TGTGCCAGTAGGAACAGCGGGATGGGCGAGCAGTACTTC. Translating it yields CASRNSGMGEQYF.